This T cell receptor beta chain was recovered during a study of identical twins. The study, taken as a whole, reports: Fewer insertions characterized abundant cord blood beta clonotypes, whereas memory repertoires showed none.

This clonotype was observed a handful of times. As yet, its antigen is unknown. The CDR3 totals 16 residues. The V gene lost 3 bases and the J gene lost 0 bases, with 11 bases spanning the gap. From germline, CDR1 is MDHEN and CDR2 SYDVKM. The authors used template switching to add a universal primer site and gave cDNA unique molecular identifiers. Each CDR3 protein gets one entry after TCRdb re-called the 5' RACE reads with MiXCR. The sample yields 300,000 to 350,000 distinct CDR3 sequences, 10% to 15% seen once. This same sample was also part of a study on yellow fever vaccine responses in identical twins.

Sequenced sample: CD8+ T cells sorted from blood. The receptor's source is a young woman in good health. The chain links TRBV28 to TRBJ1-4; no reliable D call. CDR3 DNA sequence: TGTGCCAGCAGTTTTAACCATATTGCAACTAATGAAAAACTGTTTTTT. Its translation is CASSFNHIATNEKLFF.